The entry below describes one T cell receptor beta chain. V lost 5 bases to trimming and J lost 2 bases; unmatched junction nucleotides: 6. CDR3 length: 14 residues. CDR1 is SGHVS, CDR2 FNYEAQ, per germline. This sample was taken from a study of blood T cell repertoires in COVID-19. Here immunoSEQ multiplex PCR was the method, and the copy in TCRdb shows in-frame clones only, minus some. The data show over 450,000 clones, roughly 89% seen once. This sequence was found in a man between 18 and 29 years old with COVID-19, enrolled during active disease. The chain joins TRBV7-6 to TRBJ2-7; TRBD1 matches at 7 bases. Sequences were obtained from peripheral blood. The CDR3: CASSPYRGPYEQYF. The CDR3 bases are TGTGCCAGCAGCCCTTACAGGGGTCCCTACGAGCAGTACTTC.